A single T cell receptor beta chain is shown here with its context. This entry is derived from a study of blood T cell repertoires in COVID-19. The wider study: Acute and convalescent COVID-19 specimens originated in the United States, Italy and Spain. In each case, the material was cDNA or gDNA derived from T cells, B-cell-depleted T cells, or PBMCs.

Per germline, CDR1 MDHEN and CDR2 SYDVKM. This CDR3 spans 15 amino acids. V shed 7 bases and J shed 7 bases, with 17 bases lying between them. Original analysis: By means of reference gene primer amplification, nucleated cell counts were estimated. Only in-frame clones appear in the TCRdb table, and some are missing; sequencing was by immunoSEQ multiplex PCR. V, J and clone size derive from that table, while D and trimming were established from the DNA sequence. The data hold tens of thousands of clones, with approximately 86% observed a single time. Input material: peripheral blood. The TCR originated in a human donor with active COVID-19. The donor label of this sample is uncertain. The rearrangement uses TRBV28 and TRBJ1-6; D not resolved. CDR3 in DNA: TGTGCCAGCACCGCGAGAGGGTCGGGGAATTCACCCCTCCACTTT. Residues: CASTARGSGNSPLHF.